This entry describes one TCR beta chain. There are a few counts of this clonotype. The specificity of this receptor is unknown. Per-nucleotide qualities are absent, and no much larger clonotype sits a single base away. The record originates from a study of T cell repertoires in cytomegalovirus infection (dated by TCRdb to between 2019 and 2020). About the study as a whole: Alongside well-studied HLA-B-restricted epitopes, the peptide stimulations were aimed at recently identified HLA-C-restricted CMV epitopes, whose presentation resists viral immunomodulation. Donor HLA type was relevant to the analysis, because carriage of CMV infection together with the matching HLA type was indicated by public TCR beta signatures.

What this sample's treatment or condition label stands for: in vitro stimulation with specific CMV peptide epitopes to enrich CMV-specific T cells. General conclusions and limits of the study: Cumulative frequency of public TCR beta family members discriminated carriers of CMV infection plus the relevant HLA type in this cohort and an independent approximately 350-donor cohort. The ex vivo response was dominated by HLA-C-restricted CMV-specific TCR beta clonotypes, and the single most frequent clonotype in two of eight donors was supplied by these HLA-C-restricted clonotypes.

The germline V gene (reference sequence) sets CDR1 to MNHEY and CDR2 to SMNVEV. V sheds 3 bases and J sheds 8 bases, leaving 16 bases between their ends. Taken from cysteine to phenylalanine, the CDR3 has 14 residues. The CDR3 DNA has 42 bases and is translated from base 1. Reads for this sample came from an Illumina HiSeq 1500. The public reads were reanalyzed by TCRdb: fastp trimming at Q25, MiXCR alignment, in-frame beta chains only. Rows are unified per CDR3 protein, each entry keeping the most common DNA and genes. The sample includes about 740,000 distinct CDR3 sequences, with 33% observed a single time. Over 15% of the sample is in the top ten clones.

This clonotype originated in a human donor in good health (CMV status not recorded). Some clones in this sample may be carry-over from other donors' samples. The chain was built from TRBV27 and TRBJ1-1, with TRBD1 tentatively as D gene (5 bases match). The sequences come from cultured PBMCs, collected from culture after CMV antigen stimulation. This receptor has the CDR3 CASSLGRGGGEAFF. The nucleotide sequence reads TGTGCCAGCAGTTTGGGGAGGGGAGGTGGGGAAGCTTTCTTT.